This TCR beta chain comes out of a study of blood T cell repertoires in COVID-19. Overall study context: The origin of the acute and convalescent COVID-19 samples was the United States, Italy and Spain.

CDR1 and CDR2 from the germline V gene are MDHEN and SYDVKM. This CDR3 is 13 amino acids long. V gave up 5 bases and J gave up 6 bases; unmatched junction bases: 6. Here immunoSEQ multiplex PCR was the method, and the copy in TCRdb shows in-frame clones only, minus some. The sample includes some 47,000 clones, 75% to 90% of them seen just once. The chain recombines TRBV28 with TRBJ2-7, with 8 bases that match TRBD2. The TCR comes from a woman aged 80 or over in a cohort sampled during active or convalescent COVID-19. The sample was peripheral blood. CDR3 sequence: CASSRTSPSEQYF. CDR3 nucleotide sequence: TGTGCCAGCAGTCGGACTAGCCCCAGCGAGCAGTACTTC.